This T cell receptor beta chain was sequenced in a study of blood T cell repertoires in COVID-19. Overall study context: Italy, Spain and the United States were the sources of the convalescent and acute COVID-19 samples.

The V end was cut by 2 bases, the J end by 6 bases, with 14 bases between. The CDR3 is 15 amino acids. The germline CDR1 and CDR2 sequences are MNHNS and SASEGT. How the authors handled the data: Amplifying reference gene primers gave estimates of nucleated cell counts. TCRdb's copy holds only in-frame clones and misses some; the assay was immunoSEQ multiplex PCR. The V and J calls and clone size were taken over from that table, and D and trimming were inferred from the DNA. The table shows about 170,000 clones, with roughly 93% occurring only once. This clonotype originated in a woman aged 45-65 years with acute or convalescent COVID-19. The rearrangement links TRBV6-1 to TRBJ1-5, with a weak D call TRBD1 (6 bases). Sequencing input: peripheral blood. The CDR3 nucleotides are TGTGCCAGCAGTGAATCGTGGGGGCGAAGTCAGCCCCAGCATTTT. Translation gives CASSESWGRSQPQHF.